This entry lists 7 T cell receptor beta chains sequenced from one sample in a study of tumor-infiltrating lymphocytes in primary liver carcinoma. Starting material for RNA and DNA co-extraction consisted of about 20-32 mg of unsorted bulk tissue. From around 500 ng total RNA, TCR beta cDNA was generated with a primer in the constant region. Sequencing libraries for TCR beta derived from three nested multiplex PCR rounds that used slightly modified ARM-PCR. The first two PCR rounds used TRBV1-TRBV30 forward primers with a C-beta reverse primer, 9 to 11 cycles each. TCRdb re-called the multiplex PCR reads with MiXCR, one entry per CDR3 protein. Of about 54,000 distinct CDR3 sequences detected, over 65% appear once; the ten largest clones hold roughly 26%. Sequencing used liver tumor tissue from sampling region 2. Described subset: tumor region T2, inferior pole. These receptors all come from a man between 40 and 49 years old with primary liver carcinoma and hepatitis B virus infection.

On this clonotype itself: The CDR3 does not close with the conserved phenylalanine or tryptophan, likely indicating a read error. The V and J genes are TRBV6-1 and TRBJ2-7; D gene uncertain. Germline V lookup: CDR1 MNHNS, CDR2 SASEGT. Trimming took 7 bases from V and 2 from J, leaving 9 bases between them. The CDR3 loop spans 12 amino acids. CDR3 residues: CASNNGPYEQYS. The CDR3 coding sequence is TGTGCCAGCAATAACGGACCCTACGAGCAGTACTCC.

Regarding this clonotype: The conserved closing phenylalanine or tryptophan is absent in this CDR3, likely reflecting a read error. This chain links TRBV29-1 with TRBJ2-7; D is undetermined. This CDR3 has 11 amino acids. Germline loops: CDR1 SQVTM, CDR2 ANQGSEA. The CDR3 DNA follows: TGCAGTGCCGAGGTAACTCACGTGCAGTACTTA. Translation: CSAEVTHVQYL.

Note on this clonotype: This is likely a read error, given that the CDR3 carries no conserved phenylalanine or tryptophan at its end. The chain is built from TRBV11-2 and TRBJ2-7; 8 bases match TRBD1. There are 15 residues in the CDR3. Germline V gene data show CDR1 as SGHAT and CDR2 as FQNNGV. The CDR3 sequence is CTSCLGRGLTYEQYI. CDR3 DNA: TGTACCAGCTGCTTAGGCAGGGGGCTTACCTACGAGCAGTACATC.

To note about this clonotype: The germline gene is not matched at one end of the junction; a read error may be the cause. The chain recombines TRBV7-9 with TRBJ2-3; 7 nucleotides match TRBD1. From germline, CDR1 is SEHNR and CDR2 FQNEAQ (reference sequence). CDR3 length equals 16 residues. The CDR3 sequence: CASSTSWDRDTDTLYF. The CDR3 DNA sequence: TGTGCCAGCAGCACGTCCTGGGACAGAGACACAGATACGCTGTATTTT.

About this clonotype: At one of its ends the junction is not consistent with the germline gene, which may arise from a read error. This chain connects TRBV4-1 to TRBJ2-1, with no clear D. From germline, CDR1 is MGHRA and CDR2 YSYEKL. CDR3 length equals 14 residues. The CDR3 here is CASRSLGSENEQFF. DNA of the CDR3: TGCGCCAGCAGATCCCTAGGGTCAGAGAATGAGCAGTTTTTC.

For this clonotype: The junction shows a germline mismatch at one end, possibly a read error. This sequence joins TRBV4-2 and TRBJ2-7, with 7 positions matching TRBD2. CDR3 size: 15 residues. Germline CDR1 reads LGHNA; CDR2 reads YNFKEQ. For the CDR3, the DNA is TGTGCCAGCAGCCAAGAACAAGCGGGATCCTACGAGCAATACTTC. It translates to CASSQEQAGSYEQYF.

Worth noting for this clonotype: Without the conserved terminal phenylalanine or tryptophan, this CDR3 likely stems from a read error. No DNA is shown, since the ends of the CDR3 on it are uncertain; the CDR3 is the one TCRdb lists. The chain carries TRBV29-1 and TRBJ2-7; the listed D gene, TRBD1, was not tested against the DNA. Germline V gene data show CDR1 as SQVTM and CDR2 as ANQGSEA. The CDR3 comprises 14 residues, both ends counted. The CDR3 protein is CGVITGGSPYEQCL.